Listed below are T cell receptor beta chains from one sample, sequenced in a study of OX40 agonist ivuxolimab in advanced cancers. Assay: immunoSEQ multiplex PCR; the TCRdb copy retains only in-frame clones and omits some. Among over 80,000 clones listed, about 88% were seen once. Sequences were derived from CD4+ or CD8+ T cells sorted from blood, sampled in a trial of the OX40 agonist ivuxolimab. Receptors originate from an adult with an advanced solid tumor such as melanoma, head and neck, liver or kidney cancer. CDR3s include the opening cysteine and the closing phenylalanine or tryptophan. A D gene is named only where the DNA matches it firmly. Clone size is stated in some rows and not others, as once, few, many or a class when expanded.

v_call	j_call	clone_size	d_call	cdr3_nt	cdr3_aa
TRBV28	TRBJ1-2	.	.	TGTGCCAGCAGTGTAGCATGGGGGGGGGCGGACTATGGCTACACCTTC	CASSVAWGGADYGYTF
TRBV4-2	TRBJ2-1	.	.	TGTGCCAGCAGCCAAGATTTACCCTCTAGTAGGATCCATGAGCAGTTCTTC	CASSQDLPSSRIHEQFF
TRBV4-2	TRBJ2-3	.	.	TGTGCCAGCAGTCGGGACTCGCTGGGGATCACAGATACGCAGTATTTT	CASSRDSLGITDTQYF
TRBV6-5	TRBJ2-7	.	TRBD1	TGTGCCAGTAGGGGGCGCGTTTCCTCCTACGAGCAGTACTTC	CASRGRVSSYEQYF
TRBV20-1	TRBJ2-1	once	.	TGCAGTGCTGCTTCCATGGGGCAGTTCTTC	CSAASMGQFF
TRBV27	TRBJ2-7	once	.	TGTGCCAGCAGGTCCAGCGGGAGGTGGACAGGGGTACCCTACGAGCAGTACTTC	CASRSSGRWTGVPYEQYF
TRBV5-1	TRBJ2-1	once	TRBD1	TGCGCCAGCAGCTCTACAGGGGACTCCTACAATGAGCAGTTCTTC	CASSSTGDSYNEQFF
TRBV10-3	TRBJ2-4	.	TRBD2	TGTGCCATCAGCCCCGGACTAGCGAACATTCAGTACTTC	CAISPGLANIQYF
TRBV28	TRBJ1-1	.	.	TGTGCCAGCAGTTCCCCGGGACACCTAAACACTGAAGCTTTCTTT	CASSSPGHLNTEAFF
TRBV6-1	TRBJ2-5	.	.	TGTGCCAGCAGTGAACTATTCGGGTCCGTCCCGAGGCTTAACCAGTACTTC	CASSELFGSVPRLNQYF
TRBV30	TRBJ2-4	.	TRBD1	TGTGCCTGGAGGGACAGGGGATCCAAAAACATTCAGTACTTC	CAWRDRGSKNIQYF